In its sample, the clone carrying this TCR beta chain was seen a few times. Germline CDR1 is SEHNR and CDR2 is FQNEAQ (reference sequence). The J segment lost 2 bases and the V segment lost 2 bases, leaving 2 bases of the junction unmatched. CDR3 length: 14 residues. TCRdb re-analysed the RT-PCR reads in MiXCR, keeping a single row per CDR3 protein. The sample holds 150,000 to 250,000 distinct CDR3 sequences, 35% to 50% seen once. This sample is part of a study of patients and donors after allogeneic stem cell transplantation. Sample: blood, either unsorted or a sorted T cell fraction (not recorded which). This chain links TRBV7-9 with TRBJ2-7; 8 bases fit TRBD2. The TCR sequence derives from a human donor who was either an allogeneic HSCT recipient or a stem cell or donor lymphocyte infusion donor (not recorded which). It is not recorded whose cells these are; they may come from a transplant donor. The CDR3 DNA reads as TGTGCCAGCAGCTTACCGGGACTAGCCTACGAGCAGTACTTC. This translates into CASSLPGLAYEQYF.